One T cell receptor (beta chain) is described in this entry. Its specificity is unknown. Phenotypically, naive CD8+ T cells corresponded to CD45RO-CCR7+CD27+CD95-. Carrying UMI labels, the TRB cDNA libraries were prepared through 5' RACE. After re-calling the 5' RACE reads, TCRdb lists one entry per CDR3 protein, DNA absent. In total, the table holds 70,000 to 100,000 distinct CDR3 sequences. These data are taken from a study of CXCR3-negative and CXCR3-positive naive CD8 T cells. Overall study findings and caveats: Memory CD8+ T cell repertoires were far less diverse than both naive subsets. With respect to TRBV-TRBJ usage, naive CXCR3-negative and CXCR3-positive cells were similar; memory differed.

Sequenced sample: naive CXCR3- CD8+ T cells from blood. Subset of the sample: CD45RO-CCR7+CD27+CD95- naive CD8+ T cells lacking CXCR3 (TNR3-). This sequence originates from a human donor in good health. Some clones in this sample may be carry-over from other donors' samples.

This chain's CDR3 is CASRGPPSVLAKNIKYF. The V and J genes are TRBV2 and TRBJ2-4; without DNA, the TCRdb call of TRBD2 cannot be checked. CDR1 is SNHLY and CDR2 is FYNNEI in the germline V gene. The CDR3 sequence is 17 residues long.